Following are 9 T cell receptor beta chains from one sample sequenced in a study of cytomegalovirus exposure and HLA in healthy donors. With 60 Vbeta and 13 Jbeta primers, the PCR was carried out. Sequencing was performed with immunoSEQ multiplex PCR; in TCRdb, only in-frame clones are kept and a portion is missing. This table has 95,000 to 150,000 clones, around 77% appearing once. Sequences were obtained from PBMCs. Receptors were obtained from a human donor in good health.

The rearrangement joins TRBV6-1 to TRBJ2-3, with TRBD2 matching over 11 bases. With 9 bases clipped from V and 2 bases from J, the junction kept 7 bases outside the gene matches. CDR1 and CDR2 from the germline V gene are MNHNS and SASEGT. This CDR3 comprises 15 residues. The CDR3 sequence is CASNSGRDYTDTQYF. The CDR3 coding sequence is TGTGCCAGTAATAGCGGGAGGGACTACACAGATACGCAGTATTTT.

This clone was detected a few times. The chain is built from TRBV5-6 and TRBJ2-6; 7 bases agree with TRBD1. The trim removed 4 bases at V and 2 bases at J, leaving 3 bases unmatched. CDR3 length: 15 residues. Per the germline V gene, CDR1 is SGHDT and CDR2 is YYEEEE. CDR3 region: CASSRQGAGANVLTF. CDR3 nucleotides: TGTGCCAGCAGCCGGCAGGGGGCTGGGGCCAACGTCCTGACTTTC.

The genes are TRBV29-1 and TRBJ2-5; 7 bases align to TRBD1. The J call may be wrong; the DNA end is better matched by TRBJ2-7. The germline gives CDR1 SQVTM, CDR2 ANQGSEA. The CDR3 loop spans 13 amino acids. The DNA of the CDR3 is TGCAGCGTTCCAGGCGGACAGGCCTACGAGCAGTACTTC. Protein: CSVPGGQAYEQYF.

This clone was observed a single time. The genes are TRBV5-1 and TRBJ2-2; 9 nucleotides line up with TRBD2. The CDR3 runs 16 residues. The germline CDR1 and CDR2 sequences are SGHRS and YFSETQ. Unmatched junction bases numbered 6, after V lost 3 bases and J lost 3 bases. This chain's CDR3 is CASSSLAGFDTGELFF. DNA of the CDR3: TGCGCCAGCAGCTCCCTAGCGGGATTCGACACCGGGGAGCTGTTTTTT.

V usage is TRBV11-3 and J usage is TRBJ1-3; the D gene is possibly TRBD1 (6 bases). CDR1 and CDR2 (germline): SGHNT, YENEEA. CDR3 length equals 19 residues. Trimming pared 0 bases from V and 0 bases from J, leaving 18 bases between. CDR3 DNA sequence: TGTGCCAGCAGCTTAGATCGATGGGGAGACAGGAACTCTGGAAACACCATATATTTT. Translating gives CASSLDRWGDRNSGNTIYF.

The chain carries TRBV7-6 and TRBJ2-6; D remains ambiguous. Between the trimmed V and J ends, which lost 3 bases and 0 bases, there was a span of 3 bases. Germline-derived CDR1 and CDR2 are SGHVS and FNYEAQ. This CDR3 spans 14 amino acids. The CDR3 DNA is TGTGCCAGCAGCTTGAGCTCTGGGGCCAACGTCCTGACTTTC. It is translated as CASSLSSGANVLTF.

The CDR3 nucleotides are TGTGCCAGCAGTTTGCGAGGCAGGGCCGGAGAAAAACTGTTTTTT. It codes for CASSLRGRAGEKLFF. This rearrangement joins TRBV28 to TRBJ1-4; tentatively, D is TRBD1 (5 bases). CDR1 MDHEN and CDR2 SYDVKM come from the germline V gene. Trimming took off 3 bases at V and 8 bases at J, with 16 bases between the two ends. CDR3 size: 15 residues.

V is TRBV19 and J is TRBJ1-1, with TRBD1 as a possible D gene (5 bases). CDR1 is LNHDA, CDR2 SQIVND, per germline (reference sequence). The CDR3 spans 13 residues. The V end was cut by 2 bases, the J end by 8 bases, with 12 bases between. CDR3 sequence: CASSISGIREAFF. The CDR3 DNA follows: TGTGCCAGTAGTATATCAGGGATCCGGGAAGCTTTCTTT.

The chain is built from TRBV29-1 and TRBJ2-7; 7 bases line up with TRBD1. J was trimmed by 3 bases and V by 2 bases; bases with no gene match: 13. In germline, CDR1 is SQVTM, CDR2 ANQGSEA. This CDR3 has 16 amino acids. The CDR3 region has the DNA TGCAGCGTTGAATATCGGACCGGGGACAGCGTCTACGAGCAGTACTTC. Protein product: CSVEYRTGDSVYEQYF.